A single sample is the source of the 29 T cell receptor beta chains below, sequenced in a study of blood T cell repertoires in COVID-19. The data were produced by immunoSEQ multiplex PCR, yet TCRdb's version contains in-frame clones alone and is incomplete. The table has approximately 200,000 clones, more than 75% seen once. Sequencing used peripheral blood. These receptors all stem from a woman aged 40 to 55 with COVID-19, enrolled during active disease.

The chain links TRBV9 to TRBJ2-3, with a weak D call TRBD1 (6 bases). CDR1 and CDR2 (germline): SGDLS, YYNGEE. The CDR3 has 15 residues. V lost 0 bases and J lost 6, with 14 bases in between. CDR3 sequence reads: CASSVDQGRMDTQYF. CDR3 coding DNA: TGTGCCAGCAGCGTAGATCAGGGGCGCATGGATACGCAGTATTTT.

This clone turned up a few times. The chain links TRBV9 to TRBJ1-1; D is unresolved. This CDR3 comprises 13 residues. Germline-derived CDR1 and CDR2 are SGDLS and YYNGEE. The V end was cut by 4 bases, the J end by 1 base, with 8 bases between. As DNA, the CDR3 is TGTGCCAGCAGCCCCCACTGGAACACTGAAGCTTTCTTT. Translated, it gives CASSPHWNTEAFF.

J is TRBJ2-2 and V is TRBV2; a weak D match, TRBD2 (6 bases). V was shortened by 4 bases and J by 2 bases, with 11 bases between the two germline ends. This CDR3 comprises 15 residues. Germline CDR1 SNHLY, CDR2 FYNNEI. In DNA form, the CDR3 reads TGTGCCAGCAGTGCGGACGGGGGAAACACCGGGGAGCTGTTTTTT. Encoded protein: CASSADGGNTGELFF.

The chain combines TRBV18 with TRBJ1-2; D unclear. The V end lost 0 bases, the J end lost 6 bases, and 11 bases lay between the germline ends. The CDR3 is 14 residues long. Germline lookup yields CDR1 KGHSH and CDR2 LQKENI. The DNA of the CDR3 is TGTGCCAGCTCACCACCCTTAGAGGGAGATGGCTACACCTTC. Translating it yields CASSPPLEGDGYTF. The complete variable domain, with remaining parts taken from reference TRBV18 and TRBJ1-2, reads NAGVMQNPRHLVRRRGQEARLRCSPMKGHSHVYWYRQLPEEGLKFMVYLQKENIIDESGMPKERFSAEFPKEGPSILRIQQVVRGDSAAYFCASSPPLEGDGYTFGSGTRLTVV.

The chain employs TRBV18 and TRBJ2-1; 9 nucleotides match TRBD1. V lost 3 bases to trimming and J lost 7 bases; unmatched junction nucleotides: 4. The CDR3 covers 14 residues. In germline, CDR1 is KGHSH, CDR2 LQKENI. CDR3 sequence: CASSPSTGGNEQFF. The CDR3 nucleotides are TGTGCCAGCTCACCTTCGACAGGGGGTAATGAGCAGTTCTTC. The variable domain in full, completed from reference TRBV18 and TRBJ2-1, reads NAGVMQNPRHLVRRRGQEARLRCSPMKGHSHVYWYRQLPEEGLKFMVYLQKENIIDESGMPKERFSAEFPKEGPSILRIQQVVRGDSAAYFCASSPSTGGNEQFFGPGTRLTVL.

The chain is built from TRBV2 and TRBJ2-1; 12 bases are shared with TRBD1. The CDR3 sequence is 13 residues long. V was clipped by 9 bases and J by 9 bases; unmatched bases: 6. From germline, CDR1 is SNHLY and CDR2 FYNNEI. In nucleotides, the CDR3 is TGTGCCAGGACCGGGACAGGGGGCATTGAGCAGTTCTTC. It translates to CARTGTGGIEQFF.

As DNA, the CDR3 is TGTGCCAGCAGCTCCGGCGGAGATACGCAGTATTTT. It is translated as CASSSGGDTQYF. The rearrangement joins TRBV3-1 (or the pseudogene TRBV3-2) to TRBJ2-3; D remains unclear. V was trimmed by 5 bases and J by 5 bases, leaving 8 bases between them. The germline CDR1 and CDR2 sequences are LGHDT and YNNKEL (reference sequence). The CDR3 has 12 residues.

The V call is TRBV19, the J call TRBJ1-1, with 10 bases fitting TRBD1. The CDR3 has 16 residues. The junction had 13 bases not matched to a gene; V was cut back by 5 bases and J by 7 bases. CDR1 and CDR2 from the germline V gene are LNHDA and SQIVND (reference sequence). The CDR3 protein is CASSERPGQGKVEAFF. DNA of the CDR3: TGTGCCAGTAGTGAGAGACCGGGACAGGGGAAGGTTGAAGCTTTCTTT.

This clone was counted ten times or more. This sequence joins TRBV7-9 and TRBJ2-7, with D perhaps matching TRBD2 (5 bases). CDR3 length equals 15 residues. Trimming took 5 bases from V and 4 from J, leaving 18 bases between them. Germline V gene data show CDR1 as SEHNR and CDR2 as FQNEAQ (reference sequence). CDR3: CASSPSGISFYEQYF. The CDR3 coding sequence is TGTGCCAGCAGCCCCTCCGGGATCTCGTTTTACGAGCAGTACTTC.

The gene calls are TRBV6-2 or TRBV6-3 and TRBJ1-1; D gene uncertain. CDR1 MNHEY and CDR2 SVGEGT come from the germline V gene. There are 15 residues in the CDR3. V dropped 4 bases and J dropped 2 bases, with 14 bases sitting between them. The CDR3 DNA reads TGTGCCAGCAGTTGGGGAGCCACATTTAACACTGAAGCTTTCTTT. It yields the protein CASSWGATFNTEAFF.

A single count supports this clone. This chain links TRBV11-2 with TRBJ1-4; 8 bases align to TRBD1. After removal of 11 bases from V and 5 bases from J, the junction contained 7 bases not matched to a gene. Germline V gene sequence: CDR1 SGHAT, CDR2 FQNNGV. The CDR3 runs to 13 residues. The CDR3 region is CAVQGAQNEKLFF. The CDR3 DNA is TGTGCCGTGCAGGGGGCGCAAAATGAAAAACTGTTTTTT.

CDR3 DNA: TGTGCCAGTAGTAGAAGTCCCTCCGGGACAGGGGGCGGCGAGCAGTACTTC. This sequence encodes CASSRSPSGTGGGEQYF. This chain joins TRBV19 and TRBJ2-7; the match to TRBD1 covers 12 bases. V dropped 4 bases and J dropped 6; count of bases not matched to a gene: 13. This CDR3 comprises 17 residues. Germline assignment: CDR1 LNHDA and CDR2 SQIVND (reference sequence).

The chain combines TRBV2 with TRBJ2-3, with TRBD2 identical over 10 bases. The CDR3 contains 17 residues. V dropped 5 bases and J dropped 3; count of bases not matched to a gene: 11. In germline, CDR1 is SNHLY, CDR2 FYNNEI. The CDR3 reads CASSSLPGLANTDTQYF. The CDR3 region has the DNA TGTGCCAGCAGTTCATTACCGGGACTAGCGAATACAGATACGCAGTATTTT.

This clone has a single count. The chain is built from TRBV7-9 and TRBJ1-4, with D unclear. Germline CDR1 is SEHNR and CDR2 is FQNEAQ (reference sequence). The V gene lost 4 bases and the J gene lost 8 bases, with 8 bases spanning the gap. This CDR3 comprises 12 residues. The CDR3 sequence: CASSSEREKLFF. The CDR3 nucleotides are TGTGCCAGCAGCTCAGAGCGGGAAAAACTGTTTTTT. The whole variable domain, filled in from reference TRBV7-9 and TRBJ1-4, reads DTGVSQNPRHKITKRGQNVTFRCDPISEHNRLYWYRQTLGQGPEFLTYFQNEAQLEKSRLLSDRFSAERPKGSFSTLEIQRTEQGDSAMYLCASSSEREKLFFGSGTQLSVL.

The CDR3 nucleotides are TGTGCCAGTAGTATCTCTAGTTTCGGCGAAGCTTTCTTT. Encoded protein: CASSISSFGEAFF. V is TRBV19 and J is TRBJ1-1; D unresolved. The CDR3 length is 13 residues. Trimming cost V 3 bases and J 8 bases, with 13 bases left between them. The V gene's germline CDR1 is LNHDA and CDR2 SQIVND (reference sequence).

V usage is TRBV7-7 and J usage is TRBJ1-1; D is undetermined. Trimming shortened V by 10 bases and J by 2 bases, and 5 bases separated the two germline ends. The CDR3 extends over 10 amino acids. CDR1 and CDR2 from the germline V gene are SSHAT and FNYEAQ (reference sequence). The CDR3 is CATPNTEAFF. CDR3 in DNA: TGTGCCACCCCAAACACTGAAGCTTTCTTT.

The rearrangement uses TRBV2 and TRBJ2-3; D unclear. Germline CDR1 is SNHLY and CDR2 is FYNNEI. The CDR3 is 14 residues long. Deletions cut 8 bases from V and 0 bases from J, with 12 bases between. CDR3 sequence: CASCWASSTDTQYF. CDR3 DNA sequence: TGTGCCAGCTGCTGGGCCTCTAGCACAGATACGCAGTATTTT.

CDR3 coding DNA: TGTGCCAGCAGCGTCAAGCAGGGTTATGAGCAGTTCTTC. This gives the protein CASSVKQGYEQFF. The J gene is TRBJ2-1, the V gene TRBV9, with D perhaps TRBD1 (5 bases). V gave up 2 bases and J gave up 8 bases, with 11 bases separating them. The CDR3 is 13 residues long. Per germline, CDR1 SGDLS and CDR2 YYNGEE.

The V and J genes are TRBV19 and TRBJ1-2; 7 positions match TRBD1. This CDR3 comprises 16 residues. CDR1 and CDR2 (germline): LNHDA, SQIVND (reference sequence). V gave up 6 bases and J gave up 4 bases; unmatched junction bases: 14. The CDR3 sequence: CASSSHYTGDTYGYTF. As DNA, the CDR3 is TGTGCCAGTAGCAGTCATTACACAGGGGACACCTATGGCTACACCTTC.

The chain has TRBV3-1 (or the pseudogene TRBV3-2) and TRBJ2-7; 9 nucleotides agree with TRBD2. The V gene end was trimmed by 1 base and the J gene end by 6 bases; junction bases not matched to a gene: 16. Germline V lookup: CDR1 LGHDT, CDR2 YNNKEL (reference sequence). The CDR3 consists of 18 residues. Here the CDR3 reads CASSQVLSLAGRGVEQYF. Written as DNA, the CDR3 is TGTGCCAGCAGCCAAGTATTATCCCTAGCGGGGCGGGGGGTCGAGCAGTACTTC.

This sequence joins TRBV19 and TRBJ1-2; D gene unclear. Germline V CDR1 and CDR2: LNHDA, SQIVND (reference sequence). V gave up 3 bases and J gave up 1 base, with 6 bases separating them. The CDR3 spans 13 residues. The CDR3 DNA reads TGTGCCAGTAGTATGACAAGTAACTATGGCTACACCTTC. Amino acid sequence: CASSMTSNYGYTF.

The rearrangement links TRBV30 to TRBJ1-1; possibly TRBD1 for D (5 bases). The CDR3 is made up of 14 amino acids. The V end lost 5 bases, the J end lost 1 base, and 14 bases lay between the germline ends. Germline-derived CDR1 and CDR2 are GTSNPN and SVGIG (reference sequence). CDR3 region: CAWAAGHENTEAFF. CDR3 nucleotides: TGTGCCTGGGCCGCGGGGCATGAGAACACTGAAGCTTTCTTT.

This clone was observed once. The chain is built from TRBV27 and TRBJ1-2; maybe TRBD1 (5 bases). With 7 bases removed from V and 3 bases from J, the gap between germline ends came to 12 bases. This CDR3 spans 13 amino acids. Germline CDR1 and CDR2: MNHEY and SMNVEV (reference sequence). This chain's CDR3 is CASTGGNDYGYTF. In DNA, the CDR3 is TGTGCCAGCACTGGGGGGAATGACTATGGCTACACCTTC.

The genes are TRBV12-3 or TRBV12-4 and TRBJ2-2; perhaps TRBD2 as D (5 bases). V was clipped by 6 bases and J by 3 bases, with 8 bases between them. This CDR3 is 13 amino acids long. CDR3 bases: TGTGCCAGCAGACTAGGGCACACCGGGGAGCTGTTTTTT. Amino acids: CASRLGHTGELFF.

The rearrangement joins TRBV11-2 to TRBJ1-1, with D maybe TRBD1 (6 bases). This CDR3 has 16 amino acids. V was pared by 5 bases and J by 3 bases, with 19 bases between. Per germline, CDR1 SGHAT and CDR2 FQNNGV. The CDR3 DNA sequence: TGTGCCAGCAGCCGAATCGCGACAGGCCCGTACACTGAAGCTTTCTTT. Its translation: CASSRIATGPYTEAFF.

The genes are TRBV18 and TRBJ1-6; TRBD1 aligns across 9 bases. With V trimmed by 4 bases and J by 5 bases, 3 bases remained unmatched. From germline, CDR1 is KGHSH and CDR2 LQKENI. This CDR3 is built from 15 residues. CDR3 sequence reads: CASSLQGANNSPLHF. CDR3 nucleotide sequence: TGTGCCAGCTCACTACAGGGGGCGAATAATTCACCCCTCCACTTT.

This rearrangement joins TRBV4-1 to TRBJ2-6; D is perhaps TRBD2 (6 bases). This CDR3 is 19 amino acids long. The germline V gene has CDR1 MGHRA and CDR2 YSYEKL. V lost 0 bases and J lost 0, with 15 bases in between. The CDR3 bases are TGCGCCAGCAGCCAAGATGGGATGGCCGGGAGCTCTGGGGCCAACGTCCTGACTTTC. It translates to CASSQDGMAGSSGANVLTF.

The sample holds a few counts of this clone. CDR3 in amino acids: CASKRIGTEAFF. The CDR3 DNA reads as TGTGCCAGCAAGAGGATTGGCACTGAAGCTTTCTTT. The V call is TRBV12-3 or TRBV12-4, the J call TRBJ1-1; D gene unclear. The CDR3 is made up of 12 amino acids. Trimming removed 7 bases at V and 4 bases at J, with 10 bases between.

This chain links TRBV30 with TRBJ1-4; D is unresolved. Germline V gives CDR1 GTSNPN, CDR2 SVGIG (reference sequence). The CDR3 totals 12 residues. V was trimmed by 0 bases and J by 8 bases, leaving 7 bases between them. CDR3 in DNA: TGTGCCTGGAGTGTGTCGGGGGAAAAACTGTTTTTT. Amino acid sequence: CAWSVSGEKLFF.